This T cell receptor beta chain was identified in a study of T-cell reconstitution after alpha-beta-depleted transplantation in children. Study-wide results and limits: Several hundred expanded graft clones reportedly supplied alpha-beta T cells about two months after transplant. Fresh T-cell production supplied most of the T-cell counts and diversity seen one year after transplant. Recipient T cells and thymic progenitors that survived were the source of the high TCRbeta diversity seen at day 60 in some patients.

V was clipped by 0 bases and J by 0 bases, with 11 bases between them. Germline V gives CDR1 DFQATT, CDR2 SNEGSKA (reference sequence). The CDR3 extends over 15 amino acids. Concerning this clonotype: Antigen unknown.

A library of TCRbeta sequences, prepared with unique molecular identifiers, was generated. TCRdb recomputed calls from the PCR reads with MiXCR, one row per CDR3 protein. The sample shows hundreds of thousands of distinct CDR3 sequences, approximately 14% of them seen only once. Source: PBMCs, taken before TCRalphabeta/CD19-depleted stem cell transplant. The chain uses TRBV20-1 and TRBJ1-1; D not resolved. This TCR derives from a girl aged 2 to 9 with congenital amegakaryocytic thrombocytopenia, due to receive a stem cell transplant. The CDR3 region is CSARDSRRMNTEAFF. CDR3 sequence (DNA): TGCAGTGCTAGAGATTCCAGGCGAATGAACACTGAAGCTTTCTTT.